These 6 T cell receptor beta chains were sequenced from one sample in a study of blood T cell repertoires in COVID-19. Method: immunoSEQ multiplex PCR; TCRdb's copy keeps in-frame clones and lacks some. This sample has some 58,000 clones, with about nine tenths found just once. Sample: peripheral blood. These receptors were collected from a man aged 40-55 years with acute or convalescent COVID-19.

J is TRBJ2-3 and V is TRBV3-1 (or the pseudogene TRBV3-2); D unclear. The germline V gene encodes CDR1 LGHDT and CDR2 YNNKEL (reference sequence). The CDR3 consists of 13 residues. V was clipped by 6 bases and J by 3 bases, with 10 bases between them. The CDR3 is CASSRVGTDTQYF. DNA for the CDR3: TGTGCCAGCAGTCGTGTCGGGACAGATACGCAGTATTTT.

The V gene is TRBV6-5, the J gene TRBJ2-7; TRBD2 matches 9 bases. The germline gives CDR1 MNHEY, CDR2 SVGAGI. The CDR3 length is 15 residues. The V segment lost 5 bases and the J segment 2 bases; nucleotides outside the gene matches: 7. CDR3 nucleotide sequence: TGTGCCAGCAGTATGGGACTAGCCGCCGCCTACGAGCAGTACTTC. It specifies CASSMGLAAAYEQYF.

This rearrangement joins TRBV11-2 to TRBJ2-7; 7 bases fit TRBD1. The CDR3 is 14 residues long. J gave up 3 bases and V 5 bases, and 7 bases lay outside the gene matches. Germline CDR1 and CDR2: SGHAT and FQNNGV. CDR3 DNA: TGTGCCAGCAGCGTCGGGACAGTCTTCTACGAGCAGTACTTC. Its translation: CASSVGTVFYEQYF.

The rearrangement joins TRBV4-1 to TRBJ1-5; the match to TRBD1 covers 9 bases. Germline CDR1 MGHRA, CDR2 YSYEKL. V lost 3 bases, J lost 5 bases, and 8 bases stayed unmatched. The CDR3 spans 16 residues. CDR3 region: CASSQTPGQGYQPQHF. The CDR3 DNA follows: TGCGCCAGCAGCCAGACCCCGGGACAGGGTTATCAGCCCCAGCATTTT.

The chain joins TRBV27 to TRBJ2-1; TRBD1 matches at 7 bases. The CDR3 runs to 15 residues. The ends lost 4 bases at V and 3 bases at J; junction bases unmatched: 6. Germline loops: CDR1 MNHEY, CDR2 SMNVEV (reference sequence). In DNA form, the CDR3 reads TGTGCCAGCAGTTCACAGGGGTCTGGCTACAATGAGCAGTTCTTC. Protein: CASSSQGSGYNEQFF.

CDR3 amino acids: CAWDSGSHGETQYF. CDR3 sequence (DNA): TGTGCCTGGGATAGCGGGAGCCACGGGGAGACCCAGTACTTC. The chain recombines TRBV30 with TRBJ2-5; 9 nucleotides align to TRBD2. V was clipped by 5 bases and J by 5 bases; unmatched bases: 9. The CDR3 is made up of 14 amino acids. CDR1 and CDR2 (germline): GTSNPN, SVGIG (reference sequence).